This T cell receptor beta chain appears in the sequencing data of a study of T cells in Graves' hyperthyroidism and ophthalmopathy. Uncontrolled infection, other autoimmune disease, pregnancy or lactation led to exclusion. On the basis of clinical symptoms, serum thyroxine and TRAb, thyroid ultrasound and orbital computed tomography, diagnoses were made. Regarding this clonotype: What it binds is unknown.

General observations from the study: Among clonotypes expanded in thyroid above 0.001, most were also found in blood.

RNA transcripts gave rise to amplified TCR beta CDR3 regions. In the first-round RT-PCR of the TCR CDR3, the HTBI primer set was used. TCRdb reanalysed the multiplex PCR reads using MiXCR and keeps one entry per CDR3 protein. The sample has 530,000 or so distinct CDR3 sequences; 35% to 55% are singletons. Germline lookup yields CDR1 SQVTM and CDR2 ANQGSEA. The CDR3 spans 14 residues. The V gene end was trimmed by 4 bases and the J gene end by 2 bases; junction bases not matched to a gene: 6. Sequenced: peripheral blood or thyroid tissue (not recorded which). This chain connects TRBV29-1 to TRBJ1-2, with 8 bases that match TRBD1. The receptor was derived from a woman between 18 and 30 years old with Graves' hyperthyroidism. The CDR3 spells CSVVTGELNYGYTF. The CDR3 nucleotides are TGCAGCGTTGTGACAGGGGAGCTAAACTATGGCTACACCTTC.